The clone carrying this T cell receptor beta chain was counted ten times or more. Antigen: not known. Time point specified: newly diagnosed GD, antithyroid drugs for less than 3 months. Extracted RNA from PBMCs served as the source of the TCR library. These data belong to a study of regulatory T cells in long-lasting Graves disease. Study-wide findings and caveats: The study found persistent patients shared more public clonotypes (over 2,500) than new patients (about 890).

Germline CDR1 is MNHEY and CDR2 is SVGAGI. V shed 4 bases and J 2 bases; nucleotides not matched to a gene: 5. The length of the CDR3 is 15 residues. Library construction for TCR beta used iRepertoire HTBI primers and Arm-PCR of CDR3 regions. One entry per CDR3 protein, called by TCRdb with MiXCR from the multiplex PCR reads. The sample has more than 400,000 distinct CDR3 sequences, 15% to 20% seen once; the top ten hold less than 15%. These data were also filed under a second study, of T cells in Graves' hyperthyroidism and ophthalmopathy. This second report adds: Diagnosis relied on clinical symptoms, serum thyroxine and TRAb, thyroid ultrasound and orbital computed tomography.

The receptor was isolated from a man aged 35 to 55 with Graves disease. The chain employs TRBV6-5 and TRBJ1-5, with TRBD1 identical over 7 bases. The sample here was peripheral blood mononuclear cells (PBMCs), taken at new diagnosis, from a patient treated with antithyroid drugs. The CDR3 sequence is CASSCQGGGNQPQHF. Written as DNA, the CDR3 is TGTGCCAGCAGTTGTCAGGGGGGCGGCAATCAGCCCCAGCATTTT.